Ten or more counts support the clone carrying this T cell receptor beta chain. The antigen is unknown. This clone may be a read error of a much larger clone one base away. V shed 4 bases and J 11 bases; nucleotides not matched to a gene: 13. The V gene's germline CDR1 is MNHEY and CDR2 SVGAGI. This CDR3 contains 14 residues. PCR was performed a second time for about 7 to 12 cycles using a sample-barcoded 5' primer and a J-beta primer mix. TCRdb used MiXCR to reprocess the 5' RACE reads, holding one entry per CDR3 protein. The sample contains about 650,000 distinct CDR3 sequences, 32% of which appear only once. The data were taken from a study of blood T cells in healthy people across ages. Study-level points and caveats: Diversity of TCR beta correlated strongly with naive T cell percentage.

The clonotype was recovered from a woman at least 80 years old in good health. The sequencing input was blood. V gene TRBV6-5 combines with J gene TRBJ2-5; 7 bases fit TRBD1. The CDR3 DNA is TGTGCCAGCAGTTCCCCGGACAGGCTCAATGAGCAGTACTTC. Translation: CASSSPDRLNEQYF.